These T cell receptor beta chains were read from a single sample in a study of OX40 agonist ivuxolimab in advanced cancers. TCRdb's copy holds only in-frame clones and misses some; the assay was immunoSEQ multiplex PCR. The repertoire consists of about 8,900 clones, with 70% occurring once and the leading ten covering 25% to 30%. The sample consisted of CD4+ or CD8+ T cells sorted from blood, taken in a trial of the OX40 agonist ivuxolimab. These receptors originate from an adult with an advanced solid tumor such as melanoma, head and neck, liver or kidney cancer. Both conserved end residues are part of each CDR3. The order of the fields is J gene, V gene, clone size, D gene, CDR3 DNA, CDR3 protein. A D gene is named only where the DNA matches it firmly. The listing skips clone size in some rows; elsewhere it reads once, few, many or a size class.

j_gene: TRBJ1-2
v_gene: TRBV5-5
abundance: few
d_gene: -
CDR3nt: TGTGCCAGCAGCTTGGAGGCAGGTACCTATGGCTACACCTTC
CDR3aa: CASSLEAGTYGYTF

j_gene: TRBJ1-2
v_gene: TRBV6-5
abundance: -
d_gene: -
CDR3nt: TGTGCCAGCAGTTACCGGACAGAGTATGGCTACACCTTC
CDR3aa: CASSYRTEYGYTF

j_gene: TRBJ2-1
v_gene: TRBV2
abundance: few
d_gene: TRBD2
CDR3nt: TGTGCCAGCAGTGAGACTAGCGGGGTTTCTGAGCAGTTCTTC
CDR3aa: CASSETSGVSEQFF

j_gene: TRBJ2-7
v_gene: TRBV28
abundance: medium-sized
d_gene: TRBD1
CDR3nt: TGTGCCAGCAGTTTTGGGCAGGGGGCTTTCTACGAGCAGTACTTC
CDR3aa: CASSFGQGAFYEQYF

j_gene: TRBJ2-3
v_gene: TRBV9
abundance: -
d_gene: TRBD2
CDR3nt: TGTGCCAGCAGCGTAGGGATAGCGGGAGCCACAGATACGCAGTATTTT
CDR3aa: CASSVGIAGATDTQYF

j_gene: TRBJ1-2
v_gene: TRBV27
abundance: -
d_gene: TRBD1
CDR3nt: TGTGCCAGCAGTTTAAGGAGGGGGCACGGCTACACCTTC
CDR3aa: CASSLRRGHGYTF

j_gene: TRBJ2-5
v_gene: TRBV2
abundance: -
d_gene: TRBD1
CDR3nt: TGTGCCAGCAGTGGCTCGACAGGGGACGAGACCCAGTACTTC
CDR3aa: CASSGSTGDETQYF

j_gene: TRBJ2-3
v_gene: TRBV30
abundance: -
d_gene: TRBD2
CDR3nt: TGTGCCTGGAGTGTAGGGACTAGCGGGTACACAGATACGCAGTATTTT
CDR3aa: CAWSVGTSGYTDTQYF

j_gene: TRBJ2-7
v_gene: TRBV6-5
abundance: -
d_gene: -
CDR3nt: TGTGCCAGCAGCCGAAGGCCTTACGAGCAGTACTTC
CDR3aa: CASSRRPYEQYF

j_gene: TRBJ2-4
v_gene: TRBV5-5
abundance: -
d_gene: -
CDR3nt: TGTGCCAGCAGCTTGGGGGGCATTCAGTACTTC
CDR3aa: CASSLGGIQYF

j_gene: TRBJ1-2
v_gene: TRBV30
abundance: once
d_gene: -
CDR3nt: TGTGCCTCGTACTCCGCCGGCGGGGACATAGCTAACTATGGCTACACCTTC
CDR3aa: CASYSAGGDIANYGYTF

j_gene: TRBJ2-7
v_gene: TRBV7-2
abundance: -
d_gene: -
CDR3nt: TGTGCCAGCAGCTTAGCGGGAGGCTCCTACGAGCAGTACTTC
CDR3aa: CASSLAGGSYEQYF

j_gene: TRBJ1-1
v_gene: TRBV7-2
abundance: -
d_gene: -
CDR3nt: TGTGCCAGCAGCTTAAGGGGGTTGGGTGCCCGAGAAGCTTTCTTT
CDR3aa: CASSLRGLGAREAFF

j_gene: TRBJ1-2
v_gene: TRBV6-6
abundance: -
d_gene: -
CDR3nt: TGTGCCAGCAGTTACTCGCCAGCTCCTACTAACTATGGCTACACCTTC
CDR3aa: CASSYSPAPTNYGYTF

j_gene: TRBJ2-7
v_gene: TRBV29-1
abundance: -
d_gene: -
CDR3nt: TGCAGCGTTGAAGATTGGGCTGGGCAGGGGGGGGCCTACGAGCAGTACTTC
CDR3aa: CSVEDWAGQGGAYEQYF

j_gene: TRBJ2-6
v_gene: TRBV12-1
abundance: -
d_gene: -
CDR3nt: TGTGCCAGCAGCTTAAGTCGGGCCAACGTCCTGACTTTC
CDR3aa: CASSLSRANVLTF

j_gene: TRBJ1-6
v_gene: TRBV28
abundance: -
d_gene: -
CDR3nt: TGTGCCAGCAGGGGGGGAGTCTCCTATAATTCACCCCTCCACTTT
CDR3aa: CASRGGVSYNSPLHF

j_gene: TRBJ2-3
v_gene: TRBV7-9
abundance: -
d_gene: -
CDR3nt: TGTGCCAGCAGCTTTGAGAGCACAGATACGCAGTATTTT
CDR3aa: CASSFESTDTQYF

j_gene: TRBJ2-7
v_gene: TRBV13
abundance: few
d_gene: TRBD2
CDR3nt: TGTGCCAGCAGCTTAGCCCCCCTAGCGGGGGGCGAGCAGTACTTC
CDR3aa: CASSLAPLAGGEQYF

j_gene: TRBJ2-7
v_gene: TRBV7-9
abundance: many
d_gene: -
CDR3nt: TGTGCCAGCAGCTTAGCCGGGGGTAGCTCCTACGAGCAGTACTTC
CDR3aa: CASSLAGGSSYEQYF

j_gene: TRBJ2-1
v_gene: TRBV6-1
abundance: few
d_gene: -
CDR3nt: TGTGCCAGCAGTGATTTGGGGGAGCTCAACAATGAGCAGTTCTTC
CDR3aa: CASSDLGELNNEQFF

j_gene: TRBJ2-5
v_gene: TRBV29-1
abundance: -
d_gene: -
CDR3nt: TGCAGCGTTGAATCGGGACTTTATCAAGAGACCCAGTACTTC
CDR3aa: CSVESGLYQETQYF

j_gene: TRBJ2-7
v_gene: TRBV4-2
abundance: -
d_gene: -
CDR3nt: TGTGCCAGCAGCCAAGTGACTAGTTCCCCCGAGCAGTACTTC
CDR3aa: CASSQVTSSPEQYF

j_gene: TRBJ2-2
v_gene: TRBV4-2
abundance: -
d_gene: TRBD1
CDR3nt: TGTGCCAGCAGCCAGAGGGACAGGGGACTCTCCGGGGAGCTGTTTTTT
CDR3aa: CASSQRDRGLSGELFF

j_gene: TRBJ2-1
v_gene: TRBV13
abundance: -
d_gene: TRBD1
CDR3nt: TGTGCCAGCAGCGACCGGACAGGGGGGAACAATGAGCAGTTCTTC
CDR3aa: CASSDRTGGNNEQFF

j_gene: TRBJ1-2
v_gene: TRBV9
abundance: once
d_gene: -
CDR3nt: TGTGCCAGCAGCGTAGTTTCAGGACGTGAGACGGACTATGGCTACACCTTC
CDR3aa: CASSVVSGRETDYGYTF

j_gene: TRBJ2-1
v_gene: TRBV28
abundance: -
d_gene: -
CDR3nt: TGTGCCAGCACCCGATCGGGGAATGAGCAGTTCTTC
CDR3aa: CASTRSGNEQFF

j_gene: TRBJ1-5
v_gene: TRBV5-6
abundance: -
d_gene: -
CDR3nt: TGTGCCAGCAGCTTGGCTCCGGGACCCAATCAGCCCCAGCATTTT
CDR3aa: CASSLAPGPNQPQHF

j_gene: TRBJ2-7
v_gene: TRBV6-1
abundance: -
d_gene: -
CDR3nt: TGTGCCAGCAGTGAACTGGCACCGGTCCCCAGCTACGAGCAGTACTTC
CDR3aa: CASSELAPVPSYEQYF

j_gene: TRBJ1-4
v_gene: TRBV7-9
abundance: -
d_gene: -
CDR3nt: TGTGCCAGCAGCGCCCCCGGGAGCTTTAATGAAAAACTGTTTTTT
CDR3aa: CASSAPGSFNEKLFF

j_gene: TRBJ1-1
v_gene: TRBV27
abundance: -
d_gene: -
CDR3nt: TGTGCCAGCAGTCTTCGGAGGAGTGCTGAAGCTTTCTTT
CDR3aa: CASSLRRSAEAFF

j_gene: TRBJ1-2
v_gene: TRBV21-1
abundance: -
d_gene: -
CDR3nt: TGTGCCAGCAGCATCCGTTTTGGACAGGGGGACTATGGCTACACCTTC
CDR3aa: CASSIRFGQGDYGYTF

j_gene: TRBJ2-5
v_gene: TRBV2
abundance: -
d_gene: -
CDR3nt: TGTGCCAGCAGTGATAACAGAGAGACCCAGTACTTC
CDR3aa: CASSDNRETQYF

j_gene: TRBJ1-1
v_gene: TRBV4-1
abundance: few
d_gene: -
CDR3nt: TGCGCCAGCAGCCGACGGGAGAACACTGAAGCTTTCTTT
CDR3aa: CASSRRENTEAFF

j_gene: TRBJ1-5
v_gene: TRBV6-6
abundance: -
d_gene: -
CDR3nt: TGTGCCAGCAGTTACTCAGAGGAACCCCAGCATTTT
CDR3aa: CASSYSEEPQHF

j_gene: TRBJ2-5
v_gene: TRBV6-5
abundance: -
d_gene: -
CDR3nt: TGTGCCAGCAGTCTCGGGGTGGCACAAGAGACCCAGTACTTC
CDR3aa: CASSLGVAQETQYF

j_gene: TRBJ2-7
v_gene: TRBV9
abundance: -
d_gene: TRBD1
CDR3nt: TGTGCCAGCAGCGCCACGGGGACAGGGAACTACGAGCAGTACTTC
CDR3aa: CASSATGTGNYEQYF

j_gene: TRBJ2-7
v_gene: TRBV30
abundance: -
d_gene: -
CDR3nt: TGTGCCTGGAGTGTGGGTTCTTTCGAGCAGTACTTC
CDR3aa: CAWSVGSFEQYF

j_gene: TRBJ2-7
v_gene: TRBV9
abundance: -
d_gene: -
CDR3nt: TGTGCCAGCAGCGTCTCCTCCTACGAGCAGTACTTC
CDR3aa: CASSVSSYEQYF

j_gene: TRBJ1-5
v_gene: TRBV9
abundance: few
d_gene: -
CDR3nt: TGTGCCAGCAGCGCAACAGTAACCAATCAGCCCCAGCATTTT
CDR3aa: CASSATVTNQPQHF

j_gene: TRBJ2-7
v_gene: TRBV11-2
abundance: -
d_gene: -
CDR3nt: TGTGCCAGCAGCTCAACCTTGGACGAGCAGTACTTC
CDR3aa: CASSSTLDEQYF

j_gene: TRBJ2-3
v_gene: TRBV28
abundance: -
d_gene: -
CDR3nt: TGTGCCAGCAGTCTATCGTACAACACAGATACGCAGTATTTT
CDR3aa: CASSLSYNTDTQYF

j_gene: TRBJ2-1
v_gene: TRBV6-5
abundance: -
d_gene: -
CDR3nt: TGTGCCAGCAGTTACGGGGCGGGCCACAATGAGCAGTTCTTC
CDR3aa: CASSYGAGHNEQFF

j_gene: TRBJ2-7
v_gene: TRBV19
abundance: -
d_gene: -
CDR3nt: TGTGCCACTTTACCAGGAGACTCCTACGAGCAGTACTTC
CDR3aa: CATLPGDSYEQYF